This TCR beta chain derives from a study of CD8+CD57+ T cells in acquired aplastic anemia. Study-level information: The sorted CD4+ and CD8+ cells yielded an average around 3 ug of DNA. The study's findings and limits: For CD8+ Simpson's diversity, patients and controls showed no significant difference. Patients and controls shared twenty-nine CD8+ CDR3 sequences.

Germline CDR1 LGHNA, CDR2 YSLEER. CDR3 length: 16 residues. The V end was cut by 3 bases, the J end by 0 bases, with 12 bases between. On this clonotype itself: The antigen is undetermined.

Individuals selected for sequencing had exhibited CD8+CD57+ cell expansion on flow cytometry. No therapy had been given to the patients at the time of blood sampling. Researchers used genomic DNA as the template to profile TCR beta VDJ and CDR3. TCRdb called the reads again in MiXCR, with one record for every CDR3 protein. The sample consists of just over 450,000 distinct CDR3 sequences, approximately 32% of them appearing once. The TCR was taken from a human donor with aplastic anemia. This rearrangement joins TRBV4-3 to TRBJ1-5, with D hard to call. The sequenced sample consisted of sorted CD4+, CD8+, or CD8+CD57+ T cells (not recorded which) from PBMCs. The DNA for the CDR3 is TGCGCCAGCAGCCAGGGTGGAGGGAATAGCAATCAGCCCCAGCATTTT. This translates into CASSQGGGNSNQPQHF.